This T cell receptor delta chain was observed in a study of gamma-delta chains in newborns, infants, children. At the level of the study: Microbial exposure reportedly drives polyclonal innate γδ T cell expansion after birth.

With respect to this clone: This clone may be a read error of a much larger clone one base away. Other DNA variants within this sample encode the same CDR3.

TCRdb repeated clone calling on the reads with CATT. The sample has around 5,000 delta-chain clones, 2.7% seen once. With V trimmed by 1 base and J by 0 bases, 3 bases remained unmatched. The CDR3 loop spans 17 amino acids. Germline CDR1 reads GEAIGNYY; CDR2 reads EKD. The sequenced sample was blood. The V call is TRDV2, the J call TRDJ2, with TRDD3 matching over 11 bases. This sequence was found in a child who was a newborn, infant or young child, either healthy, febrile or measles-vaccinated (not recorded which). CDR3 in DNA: TGTGCCTGTGACACAGTACTGGGGGATACTTTGACAGCACAACTCTTCTTT. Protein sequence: CACDTVLGDTLTAQLFF.